The source of this TCR beta chain is a study of OX40 agonist ivuxolimab in advanced cancers. Between the trimmed V and J ends, which lost 4 bases and 8 bases, there was a span of 18 bases. Germline V gene sequence: CDR1 SGHDT, CDR2 YYEEEE. The CDR3 contains 15 residues. In its sample, this clone was seen a few times. The repertoire was sequenced with immunoSEQ multiplex PCR; TCRdb's copy has only in-frame clones and lacks some. The sample yields about 83,000 clones, around 80% seen once. This chain links TRBV5-6 with TRBJ1-4; a possible D gene is TRBD1 (5 bases). This clonotype originated in an adult with an advanced solid tumor such as melanoma, head and neck, liver or kidney cancer. Here the sequenced sample was CD4+ or CD8+ T cells sorted from blood, taken in a trial of the OX40 agonist ivuxolimab. The CDR3 here is CASSLGGMGGEKLFF. DNA of the CDR3: TGTGCCAGCAGCCTGGGTGGCATGGGGGGAGAAAAACTGTTTTTT.